Listed below are T cell receptor beta chains from one sample, sequenced in a study of blood T cell repertoires in COVID-19. The table came from immunoSEQ multiplex PCR; TCRdb's copy has only in-frame clones and leaves some out. The sample holds 300,000 to 350,000 clones, 88% seen once. The sample taken for sequencing was peripheral blood. These receptors came from a woman between 70 and 85 years old with COVID-19, enrolled during active disease. Both conserved end residues are part of each CDR3. The order of the fields is V gene, D gene, clone size, J gene, CDR3 DNA, CDR3 protein. The D gene is left open where the match is weak. The listing skips clone size in some rows; elsewhere it reads once, few, many or a size class.

v_gene: TRBV11-1
d_gene: TRBD2
abundance: .
j_gene: TRBJ2-5
CDR3nt: TGTGCCAGCAGTTCCTACGGGGGGGCCGAAGAGACCCAGTACTTC
CDR3aa: CASSSYGGAEETQYF

v_gene: TRBV3-1/TRBV3-2
d_gene: .
abundance: .
j_gene: TRBJ1-5
CDR3nt: TGTGCCAGCAGCCAGGACAGTTGGGGCAATCAGCCCCAGCATTTT
CDR3aa: CASSQDSWGNQPQHF

v_gene: TRBV18
d_gene: .
abundance: .
j_gene: TRBJ2-1
CDR3nt: TGTGCCAGCTCACCACCTCGGGGGGCACCTGGATCATACAATGAGCAGTTCTTC
CDR3aa: CASSPPRGAPGSYNEQFF

v_gene: TRBV28
d_gene: .
abundance: .
j_gene: TRBJ1-4
CDR3nt: TGTGCCAGCAGTACCCGCTCAGCTAATGAAAAACTGTTTTTT
CDR3aa: CASSTRSANEKLFF

v_gene: TRBV3-1/TRBV3-2
d_gene: TRBD1
abundance: .
j_gene: TRBJ2-3
CDR3nt: TGTGCCAGCAGCCAACGACTACCCCGGGACAGCTGCACAGATACGCAGTATTTT
CDR3aa: CASSQRLPRDSCTDTQYF

v_gene: TRBV7-2
d_gene: .
abundance: .
j_gene: TRBJ1-2
CDR3nt: TGTGCCAGCAGCTTAGGCTCTTCGGCAGGGGAGGGAGGCTACACCTTC
CDR3aa: CASSLGSSAGEGGYTF

v_gene: TRBV21-1
d_gene: .
abundance: .
j_gene: TRBJ1-2
CDR3nt: TGTGCCAGCAGCAGAACAGGGCTCGAGGGCTACACCTTC
CDR3aa: CASSRTGLEGYTF

v_gene: TRBV19
d_gene: TRBD1
abundance: .
j_gene: TRBJ2-1
CDR3nt: TGTGCCAGTAGTAGCGAGACAGGGAAGAATGAGCAGTTCTTC
CDR3aa: CASSSETGKNEQFF

v_gene: TRBV27
d_gene: .
abundance: few
j_gene: TRBJ1-4
CDR3nt: TGTGCCAGCAGTTCGGGGGGCTTTAATGAAAAACTGTTTTTT
CDR3aa: CASSSGGFNEKLFF

v_gene: TRBV5-1
d_gene: .
abundance: .
j_gene: TRBJ2-5
CDR3nt: TGCGCCAGCAGCTCGTCGACAGGAGGTACGGAGACCCAGTACTTC
CDR3aa: CASSSSTGGTETQYF

v_gene: TRBV13
d_gene: .
abundance: .
j_gene: TRBJ2-1
CDR3nt: TGTGCCAGCAGCTTTACGGGATCCTACAATGAGCAGTTCTTC
CDR3aa: CASSFTGSYNEQFF

v_gene: TRBV10-3
d_gene: TRBD1
abundance: .
j_gene: TRBJ1-2
CDR3nt: TGTGCCATCAGTACCATTCGCCGGGACAGGGTTCATGGCTACACCTTC
CDR3aa: CAISTIRRDRVHGYTF

v_gene: TRBV15
d_gene: TRBD1
abundance: .
j_gene: TRBJ1-1
CDR3nt: TGTGCCACCGGGACAGTTAATACTGAAGCTTTCTTT
CDR3aa: CATGTVNTEAFF

v_gene: TRBV6-5
d_gene: .
abundance: .
j_gene: TRBJ2-7
CDR3nt: TGTGCCAGCAGTCCTAGTGTCCCGAGCGGGCAGTACTTC
CDR3aa: CASSPSVPSGQYF

v_gene: TRBV24-1
d_gene: .
abundance: .
j_gene: TRBJ1-5
CDR3nt: TGTGCCACCAGTGATTCTTCGGGGGATAGCAATCAGCCCCAGCATTTT
CDR3aa: CATSDSSGDSNQPQHF

v_gene: TRBV6-5
d_gene: .
abundance: .
j_gene: TRBJ1-6
CDR3nt: TGTGCCAGCAGGTCATCAGGGGCCGATAATTCACCCCTCCACTTT
CDR3aa: CASRSSGADNSPLHF

v_gene: TRBV7-2
d_gene: TRBD2
abundance: once
j_gene: TRBJ2-1
CDR3nt: TGTGCCAGCAGCTCTGATAGCGGGGGGGCTTACAATGAGCAGTTCTTC
CDR3aa: CASSSDSGGAYNEQFF

v_gene: TRBV21-1
d_gene: .
abundance: .
j_gene: TRBJ1-1
CDR3nt: TGTGCCAGCAGATCCAGGGGGAGTTGGGACACTGAAGCTTTCTTT
CDR3aa: CASRSRGSWDTEAFF

v_gene: TRBV3-1/TRBV3-2
d_gene: TRBD1
abundance: few
j_gene: TRBJ1-2
CDR3nt: TGTGCCAGCAGCCGCGGACAGGACGGCGGCTACACCTTC
CDR3aa: CASSRGQDGGYTF

v_gene: TRBV5-1
d_gene: TRBD1
abundance: .
j_gene: TRBJ2-5
CDR3nt: TGCGCCAGCAGCTGGGGACAGGGAGGTAGGGAGACCCAGTACTTC
CDR3aa: CASSWGQGGRETQYF

v_gene: TRBV7-9
d_gene: .
abundance: .
j_gene: TRBJ1-1
CDR3nt: TGTGCCAGCGCAACGGGTTCCACTGAAGCTTTCTTT
CDR3aa: CASATGSTEAFF

v_gene: TRBV19
d_gene: .
abundance: .
j_gene: TRBJ1-3
CDR3nt: TGTGCCAGTAGTATCGCCCCTTTTGGGCAGGCTGGAAACACCATATATTTT
CDR3aa: CASSIAPFGQAGNTIYF

v_gene: TRBV3-1/TRBV3-2
d_gene: .
abundance: .
j_gene: TRBJ2-3
CDR3nt: TGTGCCAGCAGCCAAGCCCTACGATTTGCTGGGGGGGCCGATACGCAGTATTTT
CDR3aa: CASSQALRFAGGADTQYF

v_gene: TRBV2
d_gene: TRBD2
abundance: .
j_gene: TRBJ2-3
CDR3nt: TGTGCCAGCAGGGGGACTAGCCTCAGCACAGATACGCAGTATTTT
CDR3aa: CASRGTSLSTDTQYF

v_gene: TRBV7-2
d_gene: .
abundance: .
j_gene: TRBJ1-3
CDR3nt: TGTGCCAGCAGCCCGGGGAGAAACCCTGGAAACACCATATATTTT
CDR3aa: CASSPGRNPGNTIYF

v_gene: TRBV5-1
d_gene: TRBD1
abundance: few
j_gene: TRBJ2-7
CDR3nt: TGCGCCAGCAGCTGGGACAGCTCCTACGAGCAGTACTTC
CDR3aa: CASSWDSSYEQYF